Reported below is one TCR beta chain. Original processing notes: The authors estimated nucleated cell counts from reference gene primer amplification. This table comes from immunoSEQ multiplex PCR, and its TCRdb copy is limited to in-frame clones, with some not included. V, J and clone size were drawn from that table, and D and trimming were deduced from the DNA. The sample consists of hundreds of thousands of clones, about nine tenths of them appearing once. Researchers sorted participants into cohorts using their self-reported clinical history. This sample was taken from a study of blood T cell repertoires in COVID-19. This receptor was obtained from a woman aged 40 to 55 with acute COVID-19. Material for sequencing was PBMCs or T cells enriched from blood (not recorded which).

CDR3 DNA: TGTGCCTGGAGTCGGGTGGGACAAATATACAATGAGCAGTTCTTC. This gives the protein CAWSRVGQIYNEQFF. V and J are TRBV30 and TRBJ2-1, with D possibly TRBD1 on 6 matching bases. The germline V gene has CDR1 GTSNPN and CDR2 SVGIG (reference sequence). Trimming pared 2 bases from V and 4 bases from J, leaving 15 bases between. The CDR3 runs to 15 residues.